Below, 20 T cell receptor beta chains from the same sample are listed, as sequenced in a study of blood T cell repertoires in COVID-19. Generated by immunoSEQ multiplex PCR, the TCRdb table keeps only in-frame clones and is missing some. The data hold roughly 14,000 clones, with about 92% observed a single time. The material sequenced was peripheral blood. The receptor source for this set is a human donor in a cohort sampled during active COVID-19.

The chain joins TRBV7-8 to TRBJ2-1, with TRBD2 as a possible D gene (5 bases). This CDR3 region has 16 residues. V lost 0 bases, J lost 8 bases, and 17 bases lay in between. The V gene's germline CDR1 is SGHVS and CDR2 FQNEAQ. CDR3 amino acids: CASSLAATPGNDEQFF. CDR3 in DNA: TGTGCCAGCAGCTTAGCGGCGACACCCGGGAACGATGAGCAGTTCTTC.

The genes are TRBV7-9 and TRBJ2-7; 10 nucleotides align to TRBD1. CDR3 length: 15 residues. Germline values: CDR1 SEHNR, CDR2 FQNEAQ (reference sequence). The V gene end was trimmed by 8 bases and the J gene end by 4 bases; junction bases not matched to a gene: 11. CDR3 bases: TGTGCCAGCTTAACCCAGACAGGGGGCTTTTACGAGCAGTACTTC. Its protein product is CASLTQTGGFYEQYF.

The V and J genes are TRBV19 and TRBJ1-5, with 7 bases fitting TRBD1. The CDR3 sequence is 18 residues long. Germline values: CDR1 LNHDA, CDR2 SQIVND (reference sequence). The V segment lost 3 bases and the J segment 1 base; nucleotides outside the gene matches: 12. Written as DNA, the CDR3 is TGTGCCAGTAGTATCACCGTATCCAGGGGGAACAGCAATCAGCCCCAGCATTTT. Translated, it gives CASSITVSRGNSNQPQHF. The whole variable domain, filled in from reference TRBV19 and TRBJ1-5, reads DGGITQSPKYLFRKEGQNVTLSCEQNLNHDAMYWYRQDPGQGLRLIYYSQIVNDFQKGDIAEGYSVSREKKESFPLTVTSAQKNPTAFYLCASSITVSRGNSNQPQHFGDGTRLSIL.

This chain uses TRBV2 with TRBJ2-7, with 8 bases that match TRBD2. In germline, CDR1 is SNHLY, CDR2 FYNNEI. V lost 3 bases and J lost 6; bases outside the gene matches: 13. The CDR3 is 16 residues long. As DNA, the CDR3 is TGTGCCAGCAGTGAGCCCACGGGACTAGTGTTTGTCGAGCAGTACTTC. This sequence encodes CASSEPTGLVFVEQYF.

This chain uses TRBV4-1 with TRBJ2-7; 10 bases map to TRBD2. J lost 3 bases, V lost 4 bases, and 6 bases had no gene match. The CDR3 runs 15 residues. Germline lookup yields CDR1 MGHRA and CDR2 YSYEKL. CDR3 sequence reads: CASSPGLAVGYEQYF. The CDR3 coding sequence is TGCGCCAGCAGCCCAGGACTAGCGGTGGGCTACGAGCAGTACTTC.

This chain links TRBV7-9 with TRBJ2-1, with 9 nucleotides matching TRBD1. V lost 4 bases, J lost 9 bases, and 7 bases stayed unmatched. Germline assignment: CDR1 SEHNR and CDR2 FQNEAQ (reference sequence). The CDR3 has 14 residues. The CDR3 DNA is TGTGCCAGCAGCTCCGGGACAGGGTCGTTTGAGCAGTTCTTC. This translates into CASSSGTGSFEQFF. The whole variable domain, remainder taken from reference TRBV7-9 and TRBJ2-1, is DTGVSQNPRHKITKRGQNVTFRCDPISEHNRLYWYRQTLGQGPEFLTYFQNEAQLEKSRLLSDRFSAERPKGSFSTLEIQRTEQGDSAMYLCASSSGTGSFEQFFGPGTRLTVL.

The rearrangement uses TRBV7-2 and TRBJ2-1; TRBD1 is a possible D gene (5 bases). CDR3 size: 13 residues. The V end lost 3 bases, the J end lost 7 bases, and 10 bases lay between the germline ends. Germline assignment: CDR1 SGHTA and CDR2 FQGNSA. The CDR3 spells CASSFGQGNEQFF. In DNA, the CDR3 is TGTGCCAGCAGCTTCGGCCAGGGAAATGAGCAGTTCTTC.

The chain recombines TRBV13 with TRBJ1-6; 9 bases are shared with TRBD1. V trimming: 1 base; J trimming: 7 bases; junction bases outside the gene matches: 5. Germline-derived CDR1 and CDR2 are PRHDT and FYEKMQ (reference sequence). The CDR3 spans 16 residues. CDR3 in DNA: TGTGCCAGCAGCTTAGAAGGGACAGGGTGGAATTCACCCCTCCACTTT. Translating it yields CASSLEGTGWNSPLHF.

The chain has TRBV5-4 and TRBJ2-7, with D perhaps TRBD2 (5 bases). The CDR3 is made up of 11 amino acids. Germline-derived CDR1 and CDR2 are SGHNT and YYREEE (reference sequence). V lost 7 bases, J lost 1 base, and 6 bases lay in between. The CDR3 DNA follows: TGTGCCAGCGGGGAGTCCTACGAGCAGTACTTC. It codes for CASGESYEQYF. The full variable domain, its missing parts supplied by reference TRBV5-4 and TRBJ2-7, is ETGVTQSPTHLIKTRGQQVTLRCSSQSGHNTVSWYQQALGQGPQFIFQYYREEENGRGNFPPRFSGLQFPNYSSELNVNALELDDSALYLCASGESYEQYFGPGTRLTVT.

In this sample, this clone turned up a few times. The rearrangement joins TRBV12-3 or TRBV12-4 to TRBJ1-6, with D maybe TRBD1 (6 bases). Trimming shortened V by 6 bases and J by 15 bases, and 18 bases separated the two germline ends. This CDR3 contains 13 residues. The CDR3 reads CASSTGTLSRLHF. In DNA form, the CDR3 reads TGTGCCAGCAGCACCGGGACACTGTCTCGCCTCCACTTT.

J is TRBJ1-4 and V is TRBV6-5, with D unclear. Trimming shortened V by 3 bases and J by 11 bases, and 10 bases separated the two germline ends. The CDR3 has 12 amino acids. Germline V gene sequence: CDR1 MNHEY, CDR2 SVGAGI. The chain's CDR3 is CASSYFGGKLFF. The CDR3 nucleotides are TGTGCCAGCAGTTATTTTGGAGGGAAACTGTTTTTT.

This rearrangement joins TRBV5-1 to TRBJ1-1; the match to TRBD1 covers 10 bases. CDR1 SGHRS and CDR2 YFSETQ come from the germline V gene. V lost 4 bases, J lost 4 bases, and 4 bases stayed unmatched. The CDR3 extends over 14 amino acids. The CDR3 region is CASSLDRGGTEAFF. For the CDR3, the DNA is TGCGCCAGCAGCCTGGACAGGGGGGGCACTGAAGCTTTCTTT.

This chain connects TRBV29-1 to TRBJ2-1; D may be TRBD2 (6 bases). Germline values: CDR1 SQVTM, CDR2 ANQGSEA. V shed 0 bases and J shed 7 bases, with 22 bases lying between them. This CDR3 is built from 17 residues. CDR3 in DNA: TGCAGCGTTGAAGATCCGAGTTCGGGAGTTGGTCGTAATGAGCAGTTCTTC. Translated: CSVEDPSSGVGRNEQFF.

This rearrangement joins TRBV19 to TRBJ1-2, with D uncertain. The CDR3 has 11 amino acids. Between the trimmed V and J ends, which lost 4 bases and 2 bases, there was a span of 2 bases. Germline V gene lookup returns CDR1 LNHDA and CDR2 SQIVND (reference sequence). The CDR3 DNA reads as TGTGCCAGTAGTACAAACTATGGCTACACCTTC. This sequence encodes CASSTNYGYTF.

The CDR3 DNA reads as TGTGCCAGCAGCCTTTATTACGAGCAGTACTTC. It yields the protein CASSLYYEQYF. The chain uses TRBV21-1 and TRBJ2-7; the table's TRBD2 call for D was not verified on the DNA. TRBV21-1 is described as a pseudogene. The CDR3 loop spans 11 amino acids.

The CDR3 protein is CSVILGQWGPNTEAFF. CDR3 bases: TGCAGCGTCATCCTAGGACAGTGGGGACCGAACACTGAAGCTTTCTTT. The gene calls are TRBV29-1 and TRBJ1-1; a weak D match, TRBD1 (6 bases). The CDR3 is made up of 16 amino acids. V gave up 6 bases and J gave up 1 base, with 21 bases separating them. Per the germline V gene, CDR1 is SQVTM and CDR2 is ANQGSEA.

The genes are TRBV19 and TRBJ2-5; TRBD1 is a possible D gene (5 bases). V was shortened by 0 bases and J by 4 bases, with 12 bases between the two germline ends. The CDR3 is 15 amino acids. From germline, CDR1 is LNHDA and CDR2 SQIVND (reference sequence). As DNA, the CDR3 is TGTGCCAGTAGTATAGATCTAAGGGGCGGAGAGACCCAGTACTTC. It yields the protein CASSIDLRGGETQYF.

J is TRBJ1-5 and V is TRBV10-3; the D is unclear. Deletions cut 6 bases from V and 10 bases from J, with 16 bases between. This CDR3 comprises 13 residues. CDR1 is ENHRY and CDR2 is SYGVKD in the germline V gene. CDR3 amino acids: CAISPNGVEPQHF. As DNA, the CDR3 is TGTGCCATCAGCCCCAACGGGGTTGAACCCCAGCATTTT.

J is TRBJ1-2 and V is TRBV5-1; no reliable D call. CDR1 SGHRS and CDR2 YFSETQ come from the germline V gene. CDR3 length: 14 residues. Trimming pared 3 bases from V and 5 bases from J, leaving 14 bases between. CDR3 sequence (DNA): TGCGCCAGCAGCTGGGCCGGGAATGATTATGGCTACACCTTC. Protein sequence: CASSWAGNDYGYTF.

The CDR3 loop is CAHSPAGLYNEQFF. Written as DNA, the CDR3 is TGTGCCCACTCCCCAGCGGGCCTATACAATGAGCAGTTCTTC. This sequence joins TRBV28 and TRBJ2-1; possibly TRBD2 for D (6 bases). V was shortened by 11 bases and J by 4 bases, with 18 bases between the two germline ends. Germline V gene lookup returns CDR1 MDHEN and CDR2 SYDVKM. The CDR3 has 14 amino acids.